This TCR beta chain was recorded in a study of quantifying T cell responses using KT2 cells. Study as a whole: TCR alpha and beta constant-region primers primed reverse transcription of RNA.

Each cDNA got a UMI-containing oligo ligated at its 3' end. The first PCR ran approximately 4 cycles with an equimolar RC1.1 and RC1.2 beta primer mix. Via MiXCR, TCRdb re-called the UMI-ligation and nested PCR reads, giving one row per CDR3 protein. Among 40,000 to 60,000 distinct CDR3 sequences listed, roughly 11% were seen once. KT2, a clone with a known TCR, was spiked into unfractionated PBMC. A few counts support this clonotype. This CDR3 spans 15 amino acids. CDR1 is SGHTA and CDR2 is FQGNSA in the germline V gene. J was trimmed by 3 bases and V by 5 bases; bases with no gene match: 3. This sequence joins TRBV7-2 and TRBJ1-3; 11 nucleotides agree with TRBD1. Sample: PBMCs spiked with cells of the T cell clone KT2. This receptor was taken from a human donor. In DNA, the CDR3 is TGTGCCAGCAGCAGGGACAGGGGGTATGGAAACACCATATATTTT. Protein: CASSRDRGYGNTIYF.